This T cell receptor beta chain was observed in a study of CD8 T cells in Susac syndrome. The study used treatment-naive patients who had stable or active relapsing-remitting disease as multiple sclerosis controls. A quantity of 0.5 to 1 ug RNA underwent reverse transcription using random hexamers. Amplification of TCR beta CDR3 spanned 54 Vbeta and 13 Jbeta via immunoSEQ multiplex PCR. Each CDR3 protein gets one entry after TCRdb re-called the immunoSEQ multiplex PCR reads with MiXCR. The repertoire has 200,000 or so distinct CDR3 sequences, about 94% of them found once; the top ten carry approximately 0.13%. The CDR3 has 15 amino acids. Germline V CDR1 and CDR2: DFQATT, SNEGSKA (reference sequence). The V and J ends lost 1 base and 8 bases, in that order; junction bases with no gene match: 10.

Source material: CD8+ T cells from PBMCs. This clonotype was sampled from a human donor with multiple sclerosis. V gene TRBV20-1 combines with J gene TRBJ2-4; TRBD2 matches at 8 bases. The CDR3 region is CSARVSGRGMDIQYF. Written as DNA, the CDR3 is TGCAGTGCTAGAGTGAGCGGGAGAGGTATGGACATTCAGTACTTC.